This entry lists 12 T cell receptor beta chains sequenced from one sample in a study of blood T cell repertoires in COVID-19. Assay used: immunoSEQ multiplex PCR; TCRdb lists only in-frame clones, some missing. This repertoire shows over 60,000 clones, around nine tenths found once; its top ten account for around 1.3%. Sequencing used peripheral blood. Every receptor here comes from a man aged 55-75 years with acute or convalescent COVID-19.

CDR3 sequence (DNA): TGTGCCAGTAGTGTTAGGGGGGGAGAAGCTTTCTTT. Its translation: CASSVRGGEAFF. The chain employs TRBV19 and TRBJ1-1; possibly TRBD1 for D (6 bases). The germline V gene has CDR1 LNHDA and CDR2 SQIVND (reference sequence). V was shortened by 5 bases and J by 8 bases, with 12 bases between the two germline ends. This CDR3 region has 12 residues.

This chain links TRBV9 with TRBJ1-5; tentatively, D is TRBD1 (6 bases). V was cut by 5 bases and J by 5 bases, with 11 bases left in between. The CDR3 consists of 13 residues. Germline V gene data show CDR1 as SGDLS and CDR2 as YYNGEE. In DNA form, the CDR3 reads TGTGCCAGCAGTTTACAGGGCCATCAGCCCCAGCATTTT. Translation gives CASSLQGHQPQHF.

This chain uses TRBV19 with TRBJ1-3; the D is unclear. There are 16 residues in the CDR3. With 3 bases removed from V and 0 bases from J, the gap between germline ends came to 12 bases. Per germline, CDR1 LNHDA and CDR2 SQIVND (reference sequence). The CDR3 protein is CASSISRAGSGNTIYF. DNA of the CDR3: TGTGCCAGTAGTATCAGTCGTGCAGGCTCTGGAAACACCATATATTTT.

This clone was detected once. This chain joins TRBV2 and TRBJ1-3; a possible D gene is TRBD1 (5 bases). Germline CDR1 is SNHLY and CDR2 is FYNNEI. The CDR3 runs 13 residues. V shed 7 bases and J shed 2 bases, with 9 bases lying between them. CDR3 sequence: CASTRGPGNTIYF. The CDR3 DNA sequence: TGTGCCAGCACTAGGGGTCCTGGAAACACCATATATTTT.

This clone was observed once. V is TRBV5-1 and J is TRBJ1-6; D gene ambiguous. CDR3 length equals 19 residues. Per the germline V gene, CDR1 is SGHRS and CDR2 is YFSETQ. V gave up 0 bases and J gave up 0 bases, with 16 bases separating them. In DNA, the CDR3 is TGCGCCAGCAGCTTGGCATGGACTCCCGGAAGCTCCTATAATTCACCCCTCCACTTT. This translates into CASSLAWTPGSSYNSPLHF.

The chain recombines TRBV4-1 with TRBJ1-6; TRBD1 matches at 7 bases. The germline CDR1 and CDR2 sequences are MGHRA and YSYEKL. Unmatched junction bases numbered 9, after V lost 6 bases and J lost 7 bases. This CDR3 region has 15 residues. CDR3 sequence reads: CASRPTGQLNSPLHF. CDR3 DNA sequence: TGCGCCAGCAGGCCAACGGGACAGCTAAATTCACCCCTCCACTTT.

This clone was observed a few times. CDR3 in DNA: TGTGCCAGCAGTTATCTGACAGGGGGCACTGAAGCTTTCTTT. Its translation is CASSYLTGGTEAFF. The J gene is TRBJ1-1, the V gene TRBV6-5, with 9 bases aligning to TRBD1. This CDR3 is built from 14 residues. CDR1 is MNHEY and CDR2 is SVGAGI in the germline V gene. V shed 3 bases and J 4 bases; nucleotides not matched to a gene: 3.

This chain uses TRBV11-3 with TRBJ2-7; possible D gene TRBD1, 5 bases. Trimming removed 3 bases at V and 7 bases at J, with 19 bases between. Germline CDR1 reads SGHNT; CDR2 reads YENEEA. The CDR3 spans 15 residues. Written as DNA, the CDR3 is TGTGCCAGCAGCTTCATGTGCGACTCCCGACAGGAGCAGTACTTC. Amino acid sequence: CASSFMCDSRQEQYF.

The rearrangement links TRBV6-5 to TRBJ1-5; the D gene is possibly TRBD1 (6 bases). Germline assignment: CDR1 MNHEY and CDR2 SVGAGI. The ends were cut back, 8 bases at V and 4 bases at J, with 15 bases in the middle. The CDR3 totals 14 residues. The CDR3 DNA is TGTGCCAGCGGAACAGGGCAGAATAATCAGCCCCAGCATTTT. It specifies CASGTGQNNQPQHF.

This CDR3 is CASSLLSGSDEQFF. CDR3 nucleotides: TGTGCCAGCAGCCTGCTCTCGGGTAGCGATGAGCAGTTCTTC. The rearrangement uses TRBV3-1 (or the pseudogene TRBV3-2) and TRBJ2-1; a possible D gene is TRBD2 (5 bases). The CDR3 sequence is 14 residues long. The V gene's germline CDR1 is LGHDT and CDR2 YNNKEL (reference sequence). The V and J ends lost 4 bases and 8 bases respectively, with 15 bases between them.

The V and J genes are TRBV5-6 and TRBJ1-4; 7 nucleotides match TRBD1. The CDR3 is 15 residues long. The J segment lost 4 bases and the V segment lost 2 bases, leaving 5 bases of the junction unmatched. Germline lookup yields CDR1 SGHDT and CDR2 YYEEEE. CDR3 sequence reads: CASSFGQVNNEKLFF. The DNA of the CDR3 is TGTGCCAGCAGCTTCGGACAGGTGAATAATGAAAAACTGTTTTTT.

With respect to this clone: Because the CDR3 is missing its conserved closing phenylalanine or tryptophan, this is likely a read error. The DNA is omitted, as the CDR3 cannot be located on it reliably, and the CDR3 follows TCRdb's listing. The chain uses TRBV2 and TRBJ1-2; the D segment call TRBD1 is taken from the table without a DNA check. From germline, CDR1 is SNHLY and CDR2 FYNNEI. The CDR3 spans 13 residues, counting both ends. The CDR3 here is CASSEGRTEAPRS.